The 10 T cell receptor beta chains below were found in one sample sequenced in a study of blood T cell repertoires in COVID-19. The assay was immunoSEQ multiplex PCR, and TCRdb's table has in-frame clones only and misses some. Among 150,000 to 200,000 clones listed, 84% were seen once. Sequenced input: PBMCs or T cells enriched from blood (not recorded which). These receptor sequences come from a woman aged 25 to 39 who had been exposed to COVID-19.

The chain couples TRBV6-5 to TRBJ2-7; D remains unclear. In germline, CDR1 is MNHEY, CDR2 SVGAGI. Trimming shortened V by 7 bases and J by 0 bases, and 13 bases separated the two germline ends. The CDR3 length is 14 residues. CDR3: CASIPVSYSYEQYF. DNA of the CDR3: TGTGCCAGCATTCCCGTGAGTTACTCCTACGAGCAGTACTTC.

The rearrangement links TRBV27 to TRBJ1-2; 11 bases are a match to TRBD1. Trimming cost V 6 bases and J 6 bases; bases outside gene matches: 9. Germline V gene data show CDR1 as MNHEY and CDR2 as SMNVEV (reference sequence). This CDR3 comprises 15 residues. CDR3 nucleotide sequence: TGTGCCAGCAGCCAATGGGGACAGGGGGATGATGGCTACACCTTC. Residues: CASSQWGQGDDGYTF.

The chain has TRBV18 and TRBJ1-2; no clear D gene. CDR3 size: 11 residues. With 2 bases removed from V and 8 bases from J, the gap between germline ends came to 6 bases. From germline, CDR1 is KGHSH and CDR2 LQKENI. DNA for the CDR3: TGTGCCAGCTCACCAGAGTACGGCTACACCTTC. Its translation is CASSPEYGYTF. Variable domain in full (rest from reference TRBV18 and TRBJ1-2): NAGVMQNPRHLVRRRGQEARLRCSPMKGHSHVYWYRQLPEEGLKFMVYLQKENIIDESGMPKERFSAEFPKEGPSILRIQQVVRGDSAAYFCASSPEYGYTFGSGTRLTVV.

The rearrangement uses TRBV7-9 and TRBJ2-5; the match to TRBD2 covers 8 bases. The CDR3 sequence is 16 residues long. V gave up 5 bases and J gave up 0 bases; unmatched junction bases: 8. Per germline, CDR1 SEHNR and CDR2 FQNEAQ (reference sequence). In DNA form, the CDR3 reads TGTGCCAGCAGCGGAGGACTAGCTCTGTACCAAGAGACCCAGTACTTC. It codes for CASSGGLALYQETQYF.

In this sample, this clone turned up once. The chain uses TRBV7-6 and TRBJ2-1; 7 bases are shared with TRBD1. CDR3 length: 15 amino acids. The V and J ends lost 5 bases and 3 bases, in that order; junction bases with no gene match: 7. Per germline, CDR1 SGHVS and CDR2 FNYEAQ. CDR3 region: CASSSVGGDYNEQFF. The CDR3 DNA reads TGTGCCAGCAGCAGCGTAGGGGGCGACTACAATGAGCAGTTCTTC.

The rearrangement links TRBV19 to TRBJ1-1, with unresolved D. The CDR3 sequence is 14 residues long. Per germline, CDR1 LNHDA and CDR2 SQIVND (reference sequence). V was shortened by 2 bases and J by 4 bases, with 11 bases between the two germline ends. The CDR3 protein is CASSISGESTEAFF. CDR3 bases: TGTGCCAGTAGTATATCCGGGGAGTCCACTGAAGCTTTCTTT.

The rearrangement uses TRBV28 and TRBJ1-4; 8 nucleotides agree with TRBD1. This CDR3 comprises 15 residues. Germline trimming cut 7 bases from V and 4 bases from J; bases unmatched to any gene: 8. Germline V gene lookup returns CDR1 MDHEN and CDR2 SYDVKM. CDR3 coding DNA: TGTGCCAGCAATGCCCCGACAGGGGTTAATGAAAAACTGTTTTTT. Its translation is CASNAPTGVNEKLFF. Variable domain in full (rest from reference TRBV28 and TRBJ1-4): DVKVTQSSRYLVKRTGEKVFLECVQDMDHENMFWYRQDPGLGLRLIYFSYDVKMKEKGDIPEGYSVSREKKERFSLILESASTNQTSMYLCASNAPTGVNEKLFFGSGTQLSVL.

This clone appeared a few times. The V and J genes are TRBV3-1 (or the pseudogene TRBV3-2) and TRBJ1-1; D is perhaps TRBD1 (5 bases). CDR3 length: 12 residues. Germline V lookup: CDR1 LGHDT, CDR2 YNNKEL (reference sequence). Trimming removed 4 bases at V and 6 bases at J, with 9 bases between. CDR3 region: CASSLRASEAFF. The CDR3 bases are TGTGCCAGCAGCCTCAGGGCCTCTGAAGCTTTCTTT.

This clone was counted a single time. The chain links TRBV28 to TRBJ1-1; D is perhaps TRBD1 (6 bases). Germline assignment: CDR1 MDHEN and CDR2 SYDVKM. This CDR3 spans 15 amino acids. The V and J ends lost 5 bases and 6 bases respectively, with 19 bases between them. The CDR3 DNA follows: TGTGCCAGCAGTCCCCCCAACAGGGTAGGCGCTGAAGCTTTCTTT. It encodes CASSPPNRVGAEAFF.

V is TRBV7-2 and J is TRBJ1-5; 10 bases match TRBD1. The CDR3 is 16 amino acids. Germline V gives CDR1 SGHTA, CDR2 FQGNSA. V trimming: 5 bases; J trimming: 6 bases; junction bases outside the gene matches: 10. CDR3 amino acids: CASSPSTGGRGQPQHF. As DNA, the CDR3 is TGTGCCAGCAGCCCCTCGACAGGGGGCAGGGGTCAGCCCCAGCATTTT.